A selection of T cell receptor beta chains follows, all from one sample in a study of T-cell reconstitution after alpha-beta-depleted transplantation in children. One entry per CDR3 protein, called by TCRdb with MiXCR from the PCR reads. Counted here are over 150,000 distinct CDR3 sequences, approximately 6.6% occurring once; the ten biggest clones make up 3% to 3.5%. The sample here was PBMCs from the stem cell graft donor, taken from the stem cell graft. Receptors originate from a human donor who donated a stem cell graft to a child with Wiskott-Aldrich syndrome. CDR3s include the opening cysteine and the closing phenylalanine or tryptophan. Each record gives: clone size, V gene, J gene, D gene, CDR3 length, CDR3 DNA, CDR3 protein. The D gene is left open where the match is weak. Size values are once, few and many counts, or a class for expanded clones, and some rows have none.

>few|TRBV12-3/TRBV12-4|TRBJ1-2|.|15
TGTGCCAGCAGTTTTTTGGTGACAGATAGAAATGGCTACACCTTC
CASSFLVTDRNGYTF
>many|TRBV10-3|TRBJ2-7|.|13
TGTGCCATCAGTGATAACAGGGAGGACGAGCAGTACTTC
CAISDNREDEQYF
>many|TRBV7-9|TRBJ2-7|.|14
TGTGCCAGCGCGATAGCTTCTCTAATCTACGAGCAGTACTTC
CASAIASLIYEQYF
>many|TRBV5-1|TRBJ2-4|.|13
TGCGCCAGCAGCTTGTCCGTTTTAGACATTCAGTACTTC
CASSLSVLDIQYF
>many|TRBV12-3/TRBV12-4|TRBJ1-5|TRBD1|15
TGTGCCAGCAGTTGGACAGGGGGAAGCAATCAGCCCCAGCATTTT
CASSWTGGSNQPQHF
>many|TRBV5-5|TRBJ2-7|.|14
TGTGCCAGCAGCTTCCCGGGACACCCCTACGAGCAGTACTTC
CASSFPGHPYEQYF
>.|TRBV6-2/TRBV6-3|TRBJ2-7|.|11
TGTGCCAGCGGGGCAACTACCGAGCAGTACTTC
CASGATTEQYF
>.|TRBV5-1|TRBJ2-5|.|16
TGCGCCAGCAGCTTGGCCCTGGGGGCGTCGGGAGAGACCCAGTACTTC
CASSLALGASGETQYF
>many|TRBV30|TRBJ1-2|.|15
TGTGCCTGGGGGGGTTCATACTCCGAGAACTATGGCTACACCTTC
CAWGGSYSENYGYTF
>few|TRBV11-2|TRBJ1-5|.|17
TGTGCCAGCAGCTTAGGTGGGTGGAGAGAAAACAATCAGCCCCAGCATTTT
CASSLGGWRENNQPQHF
>many|TRBV20-1|TRBJ1-1|.|14
TGCAGTGCTAGAGACACAGGGTCTTACACTGAAGCTTTCTTT
CSARDTGSYTEAFF
>many|TRBV20-1|TRBJ2-4|.|13
TGCAGTGCTAGGGTACTAGCCAAAAACATTCAGTACTTC
CSARVLAKNIQYF
>.|TRBV5-1|TRBJ2-4|.|14
TGCGCCAGCAGCTTGCCCACGACCAAAAACATTCAGTACTTC
CASSLPTTKNIQYF
>many|TRBV6-5|TRBJ2-2|.|13
TGTGCCAGCGGACAGCCGAACACCGGGGAGCTGTTTTTT
CASGQPNTGELFF
>many|TRBV13|TRBJ2-1|TRBD2|14
TGTGCCAGCAGCGGACTAGCGGGGTACAATGAGCAGTTCTTC
CASSGLAGYNEQFF
>many|TRBV6-5|TRBJ1-2|.|12
TGTGCCAGCAGTCCCCTGGAGGGGGAATACACCTTC
CASSPLEGEYTF
>many|TRBV7-2|TRBJ2-3|TRBD2|14
TGTGCCAGCAGCATTAGCGGGCGGGGGGATACGCAGTATTTT
CASSISGRGDTQYF
>.|TRBV4-1|TRBJ1-6|.|15
TGCGCCAGCAGCCAAGGTTTCGGGGGCTACTCACCCCTCCACTTT
CASSQGFGGYSPLHF
>many|TRBV12-3/TRBV12-4|TRBJ2-3|.|15
TGTGCCAGCAGCTCACAACGGGGGGCCAGAGATACGCAGTATTTT
CASSSQRGARDTQYF
>.|TRBV19|TRBJ2-1|.|14
TGTGCCAGTAGTAGCGGAAGAATGGACAATGAGCAGTTCTTC
CASSSGRMDNEQFF
>many|TRBV20-1|TRBJ2-6|.|14
TGCAGTGCTAGATCCATCTCTGGGGCCAACGTCCTGACTTTC
CSARSISGANVLTF
>many|TRBV7-8|TRBJ2-5|TRBD1|18
TGTGCCAGCAGCCAGAACAGGGACAGCCGAGTTGACATGGAGACCCAGTACTTC
CASSQNRDSRVDMETQYF
>many|TRBV3-1|TRBJ2-6|.|13
TGTGCCAGCGGATTCTCTGGGGCCAACGTCCTGACTTTC
CASGFSGANVLTF
>many|TRBV28|TRBJ1-2|TRBD1|15
TGTGCCAGCAGTTTCCAGGACAGGGATGGCTATGGCTACACCTTC
CASSFQDRDGYGYTF
>many|TRBV18|TRBJ2-3|TRBD1|15
TGTGCCAGCTCACCACAGGGACAGACCACAGATACGCAGTATTTT
CASSPQGQTTDTQYF
>many|TRBV12-3/TRBV12-4|TRBJ2-7|TRBD2|14
TGTGCCAGCAGCAATAGCGGGAGCTCCTACGAGCAGTACTTC
CASSNSGSSYEQYF
>few|TRBV20-1|TRBJ2-3|.|16
TGCAGTGCAACCCTTGCTTGGGGCAGCCCTAGATTAACGCAGTATTTT
CSATLAWGSPRLTQYF
>.|TRBV12-3/TRBV12-4|TRBJ2-6|TRBD1|19
TGTGCCTGCTGTTTAAAGACGATGACAGGGTACTCTGGGGCCAACGTCCTGACTTTC
CACCLKTMTGYSGANVLTF
>many|TRBV5-1|TRBJ1-1|.|15
TGCGCCAGCAGCTTGGAGTCCGTCGGAGTCACTGAAGCTTTCTTT
CASSLESVGVTEAFF
>many|TRBV7-2|TRBJ2-6|.|17
TGTGCCAGCAGCTTAGCAGGGGCTAACTCTGGGGCCAACGTCCTGACTTTC
CASSLAGANSGANVLTF
>.|TRBV12-3/TRBV12-4|TRBJ2-1|.|14
TGTGCCAGCAGTTTATCCGCTGGAGACAATGAGCAGTTCTTC
CASSLSAGDNEQFF
>many|TRBV20-1|TRBJ2-1|.|15
TGCAGTGCTAGAAAGCCCCGGGGCCCCTACAATGAGCAGTTCTTC
CSARKPRGPYNEQFF
>.|TRBV5-5|TRBJ2-7|.|14
TGTGCCAGCAGCCCCAGAGGGACGAACTACGAGCAGTACTTC
CASSPRGTNYEQYF
>many|TRBV11-1|TRBJ2-1|TRBD2|18
TGTGCCAGCAGCGCGAGACTAGCGGGAGGGCCCTTGAGGCATGAGCAGTTCTTC
CASSARLAGGPLRHEQFF
>many|TRBV7-8|TRBJ2-1|.|13
TGTGCCAGCAGCTTAGTCCCGGACCATGAGCAGTTCTTC
CASSLVPDHEQFF
>many|TRBV14|TRBJ2-7|.|16
TGTGCCAGCAGCCAAGAAGCGGGCAACGCTTACTACGAGCAGTACTTC
CASSQEAGNAYYEQYF
>many|TRBV20-1|TRBJ2-5|TRBD2|18
TGCAGTGCTAGCCGTGGACTAGCGGGGGGGCCAGCGTTGGAGACCCAGTACTTC
CSASRGLAGGPALETQYF
>many|TRBV20-1|TRBJ1-1|TRBD1|13
TGCAGTGCTAGGGACAGGACAAACACTGAAGCTTTCTTT
CSARDRTNTEAFF
>many|TRBV7-2|TRBJ2-3|.|12
TGTGCCAGCAGCATCCACGGGAATACGCAGTATTTT
CASSIHGNTQYF
>few|TRBV29-1|TRBJ2-4|TRBD1|15
TGCAGCGCAAGCGACAGGGGGCAATTCGGTGACATTCAGTACTTC
CSASDRGQFGDIQYF
>few|TRBV12-3/TRBV12-4|TRBJ2-6|.|13
TGTGCCAGCAGTGGGTCTGGGGCCAACGTCCTGACTTTC
CASSGSGANVLTF
>.|TRBV18|TRBJ1-2|TRBD1|15
TGTGCCAGCTCACCACCGGACAGGGCTAACTATGGCTACACCTTC
CASSPPDRANYGYTF
>many|TRBV10-3|TRBJ1-2|.|13
TGTGCCATCAGTGAAGATCAGCGACAGGGCTACACCTTC
CAISEDQRQGYTF
>many|TRBV12-3/TRBV12-4|TRBJ1-1|.|14
TGTGCCAGCAGTTTAAACGGGGGAGGCACTGAAGCTTTCTTT
CASSLNGGGTEAFF
>many|TRBV20-1|TRBJ1-5|TRBD1|13
TGCAGCGTCAGGGGGCTTTTGAATCAGCCCCAGCATTTT
CSVRGLLNQPQHF
>many|TRBV9|TRBJ2-3|.|13
TGTGCCAGCAGCGTAGGACTCACAGATACGCAGTATTTT
CASSVGLTDTQYF
>.|TRBV5-1|TRBJ2-3|TRBD2|15
TGCGCCAGCAGCTTGGGGACTAGCGTAGGGGGCACGCAGTATTTT
CASSLGTSVGGTQYF
>few|TRBV2|TRBJ2-5|.|16
TGTGCCAGCAGACGCCGGGGAGGACAGGTCCAAGAGACCCAGTACTTC
CASRRRGGQVQETQYF
>.|TRBV29-1|TRBJ2-1|TRBD2|14
TGCAGCGTTGAACGCGGGAGTGCCTACAATGAGCAGTTCTTC
CSVERGSAYNEQFF
>many|TRBV20-1|TRBJ2-1|TRBD2|13
TGCAGTACCGACAGCCCAGCGGGGGTGTACCAGTTCTTC
CSTDSPAGVYQFF
>.|TRBV20-1|TRBJ2-1|TRBD1|16
TGCAGTGCTGGACCCCCCCGGGACAGGGGGGGAAATGAGCAGTTCTTC
CSAGPPRDRGGNEQFF
>many|TRBV15|TRBJ2-7|.|14
TGTGCCACCAGCAGAGATAAGATTGGGGACGAGCAGTACTTC
CATSRDKIGDEQYF
>many|TRBV7-9|TRBJ2-7|.|11
TGTGCCAGCAGCTTTGGGGACGAGCAGTACTTC
CASSFGDEQYF